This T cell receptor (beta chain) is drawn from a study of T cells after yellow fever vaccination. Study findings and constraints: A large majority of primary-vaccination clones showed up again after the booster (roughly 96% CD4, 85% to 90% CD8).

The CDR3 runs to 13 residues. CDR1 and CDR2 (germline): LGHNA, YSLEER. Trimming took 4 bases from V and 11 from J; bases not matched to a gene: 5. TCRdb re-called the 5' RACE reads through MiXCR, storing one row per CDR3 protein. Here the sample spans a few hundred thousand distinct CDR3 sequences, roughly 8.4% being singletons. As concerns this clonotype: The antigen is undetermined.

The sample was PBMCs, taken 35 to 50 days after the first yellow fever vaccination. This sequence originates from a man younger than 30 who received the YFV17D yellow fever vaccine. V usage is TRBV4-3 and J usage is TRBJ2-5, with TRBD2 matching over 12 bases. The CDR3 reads CASSPLTSGGQYF. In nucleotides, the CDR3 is TGCGCCAGCAGCCCCCTGACTAGCGGGGGACAGTACTTC.